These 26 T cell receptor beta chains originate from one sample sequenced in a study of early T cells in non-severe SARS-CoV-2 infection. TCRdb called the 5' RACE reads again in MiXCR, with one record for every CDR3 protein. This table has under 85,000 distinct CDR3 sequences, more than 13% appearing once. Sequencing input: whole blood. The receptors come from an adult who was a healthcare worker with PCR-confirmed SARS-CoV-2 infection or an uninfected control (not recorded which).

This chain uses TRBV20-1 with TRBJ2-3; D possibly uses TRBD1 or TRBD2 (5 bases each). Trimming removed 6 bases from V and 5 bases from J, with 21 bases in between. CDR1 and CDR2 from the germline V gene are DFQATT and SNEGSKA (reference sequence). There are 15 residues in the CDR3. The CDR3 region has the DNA TGCAGTGCGGAACGGGACCTTAACTTCATAGATACGCAGTATTTT. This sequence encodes CSAERDLNFIDTQYF.

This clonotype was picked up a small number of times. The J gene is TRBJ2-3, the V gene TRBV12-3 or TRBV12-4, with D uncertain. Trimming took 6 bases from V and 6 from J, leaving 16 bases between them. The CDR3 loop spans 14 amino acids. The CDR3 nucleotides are TGTGCCAGCAGAATAGGTCGTCCAAGGGATACGCAGTATTTT. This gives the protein CASRIGRPRDTQYF.

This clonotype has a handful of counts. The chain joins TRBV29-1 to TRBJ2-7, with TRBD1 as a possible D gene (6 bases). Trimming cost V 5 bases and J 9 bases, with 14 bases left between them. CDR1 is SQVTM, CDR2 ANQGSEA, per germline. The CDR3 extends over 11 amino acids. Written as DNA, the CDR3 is TGCAGCGTTAAACAGGGAAATGGGCAGTACTTC. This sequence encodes CSVKQGNGQYF.

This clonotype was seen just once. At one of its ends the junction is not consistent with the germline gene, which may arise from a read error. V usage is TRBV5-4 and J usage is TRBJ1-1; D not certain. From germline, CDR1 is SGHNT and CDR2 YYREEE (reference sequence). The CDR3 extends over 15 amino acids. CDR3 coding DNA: TGTGTCAGCAGCTTGGCCGGCAGGCCCAGCACTGAAGCTTTCTTT. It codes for CVSSLAGRPSTEAFF. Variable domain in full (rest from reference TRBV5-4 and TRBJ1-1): ETGVTQSPTHLIKTRGQQVTLRCSSQSGHNTVSWYQQALGQGPQFIFQYYREEENGRGNFPPRFSGLQFPNYSSELNVNALELDDSALYLCVSSLAGRPSTEAFFGQGTRLTVV.

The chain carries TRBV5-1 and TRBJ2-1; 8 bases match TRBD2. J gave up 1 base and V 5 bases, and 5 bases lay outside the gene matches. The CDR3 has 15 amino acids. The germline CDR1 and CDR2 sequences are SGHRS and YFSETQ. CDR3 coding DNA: TGCGCCAGCAGTTCAATAGCGGGGTCCTACAATGAGCAGTTCTTC. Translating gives CASSSIAGSYNEQFF. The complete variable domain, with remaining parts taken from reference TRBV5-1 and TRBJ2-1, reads KAGVTQTPRYLIKTRGQQVTLSCSPISGHRSVSWYQQTPGQGLQFLFEYFSETQRNKGNFPGRFSGRQFSNSRSEMNVSTLELGDSALYLCASSSIAGSYNEQFFGPGTRLTVL.

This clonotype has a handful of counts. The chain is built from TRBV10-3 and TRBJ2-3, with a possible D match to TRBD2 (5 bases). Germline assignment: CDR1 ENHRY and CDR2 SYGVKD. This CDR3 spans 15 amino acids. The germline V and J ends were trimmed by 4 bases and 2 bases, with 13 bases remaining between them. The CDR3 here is CAISVHSESTDTQYF. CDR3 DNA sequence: TGTGCCATCAGTGTCCATAGCGAATCCACAGATACGCAGTATTTT.

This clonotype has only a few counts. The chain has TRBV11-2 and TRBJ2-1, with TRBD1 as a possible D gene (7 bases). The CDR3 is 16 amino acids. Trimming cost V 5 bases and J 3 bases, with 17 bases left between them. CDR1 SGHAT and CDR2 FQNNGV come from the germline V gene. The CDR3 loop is CASSPTGDSRYNEQFF. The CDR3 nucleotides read TGTGCCAGCAGCCCGACGGGGGACAGCCGCTACAATGAGCAGTTCTTC.

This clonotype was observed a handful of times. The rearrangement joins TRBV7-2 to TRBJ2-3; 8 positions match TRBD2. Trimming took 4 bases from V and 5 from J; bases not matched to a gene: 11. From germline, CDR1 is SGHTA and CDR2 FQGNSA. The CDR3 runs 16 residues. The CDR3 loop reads CASSSYSGGGGDTQYF. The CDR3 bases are TGTGCCAGCAGCTCTTACAGCGGGGGAGGTGGAGATACGCAGTATTTT.

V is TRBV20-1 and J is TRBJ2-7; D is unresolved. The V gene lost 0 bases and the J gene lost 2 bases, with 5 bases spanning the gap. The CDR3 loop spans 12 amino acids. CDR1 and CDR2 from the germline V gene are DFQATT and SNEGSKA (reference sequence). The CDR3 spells CSARDQTYEQYF. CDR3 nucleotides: TGCAGTGCTAGAGATCAAACCTACGAGCAGTACTTC.

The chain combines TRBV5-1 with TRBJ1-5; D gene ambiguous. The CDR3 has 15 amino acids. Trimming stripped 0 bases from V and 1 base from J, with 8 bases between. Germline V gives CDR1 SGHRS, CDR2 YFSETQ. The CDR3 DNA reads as TGCGCCAGCAGCTTGGGGAGAGGAAGCAATCAGCCCCAGCATTTT. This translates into CASSLGRGSNQPQHF.

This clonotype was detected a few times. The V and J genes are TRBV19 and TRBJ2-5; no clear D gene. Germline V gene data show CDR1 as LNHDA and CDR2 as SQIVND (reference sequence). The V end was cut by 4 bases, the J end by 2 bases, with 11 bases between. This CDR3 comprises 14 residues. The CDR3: CASSRGSIQETQYF. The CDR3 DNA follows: TGTGCCAGTAGTAGGGGATCCATACAAGAGACCCAGTACTTC.

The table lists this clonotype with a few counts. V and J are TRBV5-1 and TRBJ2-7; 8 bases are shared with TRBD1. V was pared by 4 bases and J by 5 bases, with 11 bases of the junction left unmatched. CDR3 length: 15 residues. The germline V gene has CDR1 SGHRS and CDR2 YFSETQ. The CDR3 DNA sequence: TGCGCCAGCAGCCCCGCAGGGGGCCTATTAGACGAGCAGTACTTC. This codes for CASSPAGGLLDEQYF.

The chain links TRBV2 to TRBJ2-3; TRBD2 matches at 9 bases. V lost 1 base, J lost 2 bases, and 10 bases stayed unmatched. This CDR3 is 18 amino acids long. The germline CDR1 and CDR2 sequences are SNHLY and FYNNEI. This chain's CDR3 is CASSEVWGLAGNTDTQYF. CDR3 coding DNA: TGTGCCAGCAGTGAAGTCTGGGGCCTAGCGGGGAACACAGATACGCAGTATTTT.

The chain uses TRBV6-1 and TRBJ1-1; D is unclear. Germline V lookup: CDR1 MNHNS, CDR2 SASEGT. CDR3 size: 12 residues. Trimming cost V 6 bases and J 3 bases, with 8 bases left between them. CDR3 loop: CASSPGYTEAFF. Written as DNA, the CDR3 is TGTGCCAGCAGCCCGGGCTACACTGAAGCTTTCTTT.

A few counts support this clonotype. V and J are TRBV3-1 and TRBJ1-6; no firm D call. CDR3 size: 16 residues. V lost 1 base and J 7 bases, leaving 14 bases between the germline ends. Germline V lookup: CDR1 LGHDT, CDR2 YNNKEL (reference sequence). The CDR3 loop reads CASSQGLSGSNSPLHF. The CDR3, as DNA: TGTGCCAGCAGCCAAGGCCTGAGCGGTAGCAATTCACCCCTCCACTTT.

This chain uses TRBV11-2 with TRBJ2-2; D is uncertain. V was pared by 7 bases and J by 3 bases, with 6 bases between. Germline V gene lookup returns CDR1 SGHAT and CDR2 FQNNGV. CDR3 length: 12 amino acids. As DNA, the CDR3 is TGTGCCAGCACCCCCCACACCGGGGAGCTGTTTTTT. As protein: CASTPHTGELFF. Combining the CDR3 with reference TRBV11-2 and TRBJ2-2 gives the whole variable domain EAGVAQSPRYKIIEKRQSVAFWCNPISGHATLYWYQQILGQGPKLLIQFQNNGVVDDSQLPKDRFSAERLKGVDSTLKIQPAKLEDSAVYLCASTPHTGELFFGEGSRLTVL.

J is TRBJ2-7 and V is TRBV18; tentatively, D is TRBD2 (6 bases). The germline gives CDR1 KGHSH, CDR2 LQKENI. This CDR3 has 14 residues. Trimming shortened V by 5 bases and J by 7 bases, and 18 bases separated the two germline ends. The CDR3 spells CASSWGRDGGEQYF. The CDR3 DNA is TGTGCCAGCTCATGGGGACGAGATGGAGGGGAGCAGTACTTC. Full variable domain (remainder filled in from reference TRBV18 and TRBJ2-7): NAGVMQNPRHLVRRRGQEARLRCSPMKGHSHVYWYRQLPEEGLKFMVYLQKENIIDESGMPKERFSAEFPKEGPSILRIQQVVRGDSAAYFCASSWGRDGGEQYFGPGTRLTVT.

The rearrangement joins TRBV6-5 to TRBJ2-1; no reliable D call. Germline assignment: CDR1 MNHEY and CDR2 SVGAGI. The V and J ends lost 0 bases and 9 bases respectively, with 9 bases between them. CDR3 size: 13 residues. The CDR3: CASSYSTAAEQFF. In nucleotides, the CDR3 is TGTGCCAGCAGTTACTCGACCGCGGCTGAGCAGTTCTTC.

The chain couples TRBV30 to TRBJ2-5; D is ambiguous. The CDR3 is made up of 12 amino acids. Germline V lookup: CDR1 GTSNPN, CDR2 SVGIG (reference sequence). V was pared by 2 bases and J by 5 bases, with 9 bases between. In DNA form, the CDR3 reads TGTGCCTGGAGTAGGCCTGGGGAGACCCAGTACTTC. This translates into CAWSRPGETQYF.

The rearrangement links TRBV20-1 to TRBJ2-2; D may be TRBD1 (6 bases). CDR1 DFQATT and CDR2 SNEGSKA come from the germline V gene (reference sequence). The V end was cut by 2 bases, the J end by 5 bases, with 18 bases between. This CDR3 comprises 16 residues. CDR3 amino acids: CSARSYWIQGTGELFF. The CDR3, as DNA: TGCAGTGCTAGATCCTACTGGATACAGGGAACCGGGGAGCTGTTTTTT.

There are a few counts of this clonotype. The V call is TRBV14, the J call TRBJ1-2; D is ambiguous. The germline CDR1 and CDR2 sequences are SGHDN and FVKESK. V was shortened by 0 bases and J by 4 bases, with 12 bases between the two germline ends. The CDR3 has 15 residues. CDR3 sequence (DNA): TGTGCCAGCAGCCAAGATTTAACCTTGGGCTATGGCTACACCTTC. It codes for CASSQDLTLGYGYTF.

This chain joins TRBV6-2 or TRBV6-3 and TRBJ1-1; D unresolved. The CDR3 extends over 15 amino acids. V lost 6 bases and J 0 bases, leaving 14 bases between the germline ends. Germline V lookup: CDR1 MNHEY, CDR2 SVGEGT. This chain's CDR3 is CASSRPDIMNTEAFF. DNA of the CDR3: TGTGCCAGCAGCCGGCCCGACATAATGAACACTGAAGCTTTCTTT.

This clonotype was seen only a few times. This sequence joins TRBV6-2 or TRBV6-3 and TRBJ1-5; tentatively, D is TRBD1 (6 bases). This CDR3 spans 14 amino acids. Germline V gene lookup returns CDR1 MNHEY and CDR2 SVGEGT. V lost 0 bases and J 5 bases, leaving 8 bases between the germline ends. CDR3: CASSYSRGDQPQHF. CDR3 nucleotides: TGTGCCAGCAGTTACTCTAGGGGGGATCAGCCCCAGCATTTT.

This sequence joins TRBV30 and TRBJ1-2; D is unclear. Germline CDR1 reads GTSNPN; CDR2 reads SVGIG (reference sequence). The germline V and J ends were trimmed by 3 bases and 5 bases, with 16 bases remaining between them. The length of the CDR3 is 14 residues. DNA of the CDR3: TGTGCCTGGAGCCTATCGTGGGTTGTTTATGGCTACACCTTC. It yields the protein CAWSLSWVVYGYTF.

CDR3 in amino acids: CASSGTGGSNEQFF. CDR3 DNA sequence: TGTGCCAGCAGCGGGACAGGGGGGAGCAATGAGCAGTTCTTC. The chain links TRBV7-9 to TRBJ2-1; 11 bases match TRBD1. J gave up 6 bases and V 5 bases, and 3 bases lay outside the gene matches. The CDR3 has 14 residues. Per the germline V gene, CDR1 is SEHNR and CDR2 is FQNEAQ (reference sequence).

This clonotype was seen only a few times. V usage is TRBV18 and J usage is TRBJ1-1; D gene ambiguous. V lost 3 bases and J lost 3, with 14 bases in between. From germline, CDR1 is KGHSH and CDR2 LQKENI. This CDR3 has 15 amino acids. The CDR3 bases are TGTGCCAGCTCACCGGATTTCGGGTCCGACACTGAAGCTTTCTTT. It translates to CASSPDFGSDTEAFF.